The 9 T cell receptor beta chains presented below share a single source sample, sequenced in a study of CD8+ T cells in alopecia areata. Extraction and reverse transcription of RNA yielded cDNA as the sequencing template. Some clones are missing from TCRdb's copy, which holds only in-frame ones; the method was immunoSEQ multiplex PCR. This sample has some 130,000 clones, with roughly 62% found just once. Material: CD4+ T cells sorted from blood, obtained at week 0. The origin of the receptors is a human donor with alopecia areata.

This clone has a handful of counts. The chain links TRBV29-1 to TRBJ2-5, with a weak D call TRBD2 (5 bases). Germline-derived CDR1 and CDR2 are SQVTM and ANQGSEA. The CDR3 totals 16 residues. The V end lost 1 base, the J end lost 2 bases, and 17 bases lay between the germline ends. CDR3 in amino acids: CSVEAWLTTRQETQYF. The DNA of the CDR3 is TGCAGCGTTGAAGCATGGTTAACTACTAGACAAGAGACCCAGTACTTC.

CDR3 bases: TGCGCCAGCACCTCAGGAGCCACAGATACGCAGTATTTT. Its translation: CASTSGATDTQYF. V is TRBV5-1 and J is TRBJ2-3; D unresolved. Germline CDR1 is SGHRS and CDR2 is YFSETQ. Trimming took 6 bases from V and 2 from J, leaving 10 bases between them. The CDR3 loop spans 13 amino acids.

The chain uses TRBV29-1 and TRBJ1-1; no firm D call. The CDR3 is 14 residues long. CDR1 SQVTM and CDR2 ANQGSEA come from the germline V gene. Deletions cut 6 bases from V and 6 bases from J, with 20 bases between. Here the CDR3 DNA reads TGCAGCGTAGCTATTACGAACAGTAAAGCTGAAGCTTTCTTT. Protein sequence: CSVAITNSKAEAFF. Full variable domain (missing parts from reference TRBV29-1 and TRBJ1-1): SAVISQKPSRDICQRGTSLTIQCQVDSQVTMMFWYRQQPGQSLTLIATANQGSEATYESGFVIDKFPISRPNLTFSTLTVSNMSPEDSSIYLCSVAITNSKAEAFFGQGTRLTVV.

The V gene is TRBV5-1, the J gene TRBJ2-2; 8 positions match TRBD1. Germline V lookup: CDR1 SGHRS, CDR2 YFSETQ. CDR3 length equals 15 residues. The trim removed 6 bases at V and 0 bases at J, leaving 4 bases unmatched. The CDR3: CASMTQGANTGELFF. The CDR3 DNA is TGCGCCAGCATGACACAGGGGGCGAACACCGGGGAGCTGTTTTTT.

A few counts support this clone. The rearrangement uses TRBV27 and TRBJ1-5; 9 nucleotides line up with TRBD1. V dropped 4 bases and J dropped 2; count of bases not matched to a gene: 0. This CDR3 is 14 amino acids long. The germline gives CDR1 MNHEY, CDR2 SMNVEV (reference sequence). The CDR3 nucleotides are TGTGCCAGCAGTTGGACAGGGGGCAATCAGCCCCAGCATTTT. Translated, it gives CASSWTGGNQPQHF.

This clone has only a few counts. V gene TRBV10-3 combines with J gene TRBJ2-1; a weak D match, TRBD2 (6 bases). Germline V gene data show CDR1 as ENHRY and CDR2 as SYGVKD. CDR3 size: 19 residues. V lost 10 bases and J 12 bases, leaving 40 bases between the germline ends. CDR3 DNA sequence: TGTGCCACCAACCGGGAGATTTTACGTCGGGACGGCAGCGTAATGAGGCAGTTCTTC. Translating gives CATNREILRRDGSVMRQFF.

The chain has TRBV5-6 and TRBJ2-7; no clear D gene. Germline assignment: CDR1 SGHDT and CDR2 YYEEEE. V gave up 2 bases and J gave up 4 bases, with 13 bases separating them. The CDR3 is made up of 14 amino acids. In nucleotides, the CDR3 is TGTGCCAGCAGCTTTGAAGGAAACGGGTACGAGCAGTACTTC. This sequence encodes CASSFEGNGYEQYF. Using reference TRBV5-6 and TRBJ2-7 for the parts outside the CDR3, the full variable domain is DAGVTQSPTHLIKTRGQQVTLRCSPKSGHDTVSWYQQALGQGPQFIFQYYEEEERQRGNFPDRFSGHQFPNYSSELNVNALLLGDSALYLCASSFEGNGYEQYFGPGTRLTVT.

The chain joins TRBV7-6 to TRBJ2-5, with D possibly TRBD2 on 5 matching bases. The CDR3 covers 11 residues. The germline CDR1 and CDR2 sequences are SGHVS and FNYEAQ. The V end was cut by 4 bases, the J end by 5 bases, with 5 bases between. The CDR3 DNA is TGTGCCAGCAGCTCGGGGGAGACCCAGTACTTC. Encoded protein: CASSSGETQYF.

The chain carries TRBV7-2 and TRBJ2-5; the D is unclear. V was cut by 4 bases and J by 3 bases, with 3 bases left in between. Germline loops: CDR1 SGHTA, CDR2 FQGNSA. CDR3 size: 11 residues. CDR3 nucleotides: TGTGCCAGCAGCTACAAAGAGACCCAGTACTTC. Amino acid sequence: CASSYKETQYF.